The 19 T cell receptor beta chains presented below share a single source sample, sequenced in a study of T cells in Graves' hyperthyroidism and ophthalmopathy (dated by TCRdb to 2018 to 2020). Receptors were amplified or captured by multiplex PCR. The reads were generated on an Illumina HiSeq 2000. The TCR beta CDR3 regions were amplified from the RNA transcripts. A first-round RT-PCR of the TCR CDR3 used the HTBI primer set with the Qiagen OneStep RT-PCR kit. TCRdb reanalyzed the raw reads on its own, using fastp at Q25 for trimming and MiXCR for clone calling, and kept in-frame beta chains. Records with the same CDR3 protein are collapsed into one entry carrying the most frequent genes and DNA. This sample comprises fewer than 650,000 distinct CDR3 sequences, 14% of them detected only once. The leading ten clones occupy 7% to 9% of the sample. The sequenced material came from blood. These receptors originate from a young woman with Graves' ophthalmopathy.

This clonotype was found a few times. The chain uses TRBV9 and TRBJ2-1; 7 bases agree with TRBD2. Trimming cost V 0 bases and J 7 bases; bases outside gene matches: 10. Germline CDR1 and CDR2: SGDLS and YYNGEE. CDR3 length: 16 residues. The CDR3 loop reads CASSVAGPWGGNEQFF. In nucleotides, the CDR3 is TGTGCCAGCAGCGTAGCGGGGCCGTGGGGGGGTAATGAGCAGTTCTTC. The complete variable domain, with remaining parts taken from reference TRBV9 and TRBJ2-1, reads DSGVTQTPKHLITATGQRVTLRCSPRSGDLSVYWYQQSLDQGLQFLIQYYNGEERAKGNILERFSAQQFPDLHSELNLSSLELGDSALYFCASSVAGPWGGNEQFFGPGTRLTVL.

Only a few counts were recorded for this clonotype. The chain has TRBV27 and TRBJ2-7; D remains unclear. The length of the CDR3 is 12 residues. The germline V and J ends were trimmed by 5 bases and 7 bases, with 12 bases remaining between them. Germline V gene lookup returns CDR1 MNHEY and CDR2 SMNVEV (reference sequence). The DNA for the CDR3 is TGTGCCAGCAGTCCTAACTTGGGGGAGCAGTACTTC. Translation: CASSPNLGEQYF.

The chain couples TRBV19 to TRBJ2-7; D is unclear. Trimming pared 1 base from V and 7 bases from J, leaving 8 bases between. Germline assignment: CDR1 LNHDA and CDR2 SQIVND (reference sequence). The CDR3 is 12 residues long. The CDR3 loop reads CASSIGEGEQYF. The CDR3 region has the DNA TGTGCCAGTAGTATAGGAGAAGGAGAGCAGTACTTC.

The DNA for the CDR3 is TGTGCCAGCAGCCCCCACTCCGGACTAGCGGATGAAGAGACCCAGTACTTC. It specifies CASSPHSGLADEETQYF. The chain combines TRBV4-2 with TRBJ2-5, with 10 bases identical to TRBD2. V shed 4 bases, J shed 3 bases, and the junction held 11 bases outside the gene matches. Germline-derived CDR1 and CDR2 are LGHNA and YNFKEQ. The CDR3 sequence is 17 residues long.

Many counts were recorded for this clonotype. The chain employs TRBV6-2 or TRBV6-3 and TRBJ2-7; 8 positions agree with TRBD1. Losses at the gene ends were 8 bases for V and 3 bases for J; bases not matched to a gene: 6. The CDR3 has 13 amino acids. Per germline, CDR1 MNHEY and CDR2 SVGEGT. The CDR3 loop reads CASRSGQGYEQYF. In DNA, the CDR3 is TGTGCCAGCCGTAGTGGACAGGGCTACGAGCAGTACTTC.

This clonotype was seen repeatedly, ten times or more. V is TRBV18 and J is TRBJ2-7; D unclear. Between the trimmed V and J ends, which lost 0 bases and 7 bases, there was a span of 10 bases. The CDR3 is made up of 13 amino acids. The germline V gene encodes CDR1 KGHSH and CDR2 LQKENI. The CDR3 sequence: CASSPPGLMEQYF. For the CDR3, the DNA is TGTGCCAGCTCACCACCGGGCCTGATGGAGCAGTACTTC.

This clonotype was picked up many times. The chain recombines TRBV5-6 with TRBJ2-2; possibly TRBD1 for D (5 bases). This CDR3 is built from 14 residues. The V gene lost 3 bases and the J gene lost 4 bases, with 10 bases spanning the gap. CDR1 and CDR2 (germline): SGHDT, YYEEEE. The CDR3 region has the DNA TGTGCCAGCAGCTCCTACGACAGCACCGGGGAGCTGTTTTTT. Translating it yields CASSSYDSTGELFF.

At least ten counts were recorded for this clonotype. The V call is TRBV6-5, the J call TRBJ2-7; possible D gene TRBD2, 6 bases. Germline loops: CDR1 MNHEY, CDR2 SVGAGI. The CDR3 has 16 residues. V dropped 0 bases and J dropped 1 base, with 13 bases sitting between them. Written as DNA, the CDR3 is TGTGCCAGCAGTTACTCCGGCATCGGGGGATCCTACGAGCAGTACTTC. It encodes CASSYSGIGGSYEQYF.

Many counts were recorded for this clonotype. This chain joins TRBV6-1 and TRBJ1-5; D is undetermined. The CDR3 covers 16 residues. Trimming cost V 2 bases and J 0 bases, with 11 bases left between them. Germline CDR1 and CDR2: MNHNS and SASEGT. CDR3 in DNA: TGTGCCAGCAGTGAATTACGGTTCTATAGCAATCAGCCCCAGCATTTT. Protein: CASSELRFYSNQPQHF.

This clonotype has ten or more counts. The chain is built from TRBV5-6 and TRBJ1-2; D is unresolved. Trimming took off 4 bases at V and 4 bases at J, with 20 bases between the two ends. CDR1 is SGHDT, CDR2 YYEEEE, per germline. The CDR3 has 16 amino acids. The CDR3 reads CASSTERTALGYGYTF. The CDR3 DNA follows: TGTGCCAGCAGCACAGAACGGACCGCCCTCGGCTATGGCTACACCTTC.

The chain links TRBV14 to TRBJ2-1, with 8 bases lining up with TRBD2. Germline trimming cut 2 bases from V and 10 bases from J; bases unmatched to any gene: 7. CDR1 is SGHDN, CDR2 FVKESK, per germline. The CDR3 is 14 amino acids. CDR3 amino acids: CASSQLARLAEQFF. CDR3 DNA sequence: TGTGCCAGCAGCCAACTAGCGAGACTAGCGGAGCAGTTCTTC. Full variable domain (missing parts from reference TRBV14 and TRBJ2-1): EAGVTQFPSHSVIEKGQTVTLRCDPISGHDNLYWYRRVMGKEIKFLLHFVKESKQDESGMPNNRFLAERTGGTYSTLKVQPAELEDSGVYFCASSQLARLAEQFFGPGTRLTVL.

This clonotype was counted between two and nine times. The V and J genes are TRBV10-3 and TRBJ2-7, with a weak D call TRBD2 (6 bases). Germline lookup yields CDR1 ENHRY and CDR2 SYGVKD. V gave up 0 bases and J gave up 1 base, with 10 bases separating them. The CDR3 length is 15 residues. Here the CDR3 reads CAISESGRGSYEQYF. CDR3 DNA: TGTGCCATCAGTGAGTCGGGGCGGGGTTCCTACGAGCAGTACTTC.

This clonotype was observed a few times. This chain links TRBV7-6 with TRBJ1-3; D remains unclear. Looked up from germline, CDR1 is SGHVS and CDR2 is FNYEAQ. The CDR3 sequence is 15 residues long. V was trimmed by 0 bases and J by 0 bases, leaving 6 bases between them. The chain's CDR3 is CASSLAWGSGNTIYF. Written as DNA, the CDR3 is TGTGCCAGCAGCTTAGCCTGGGGCTCTGGAAACACCATATATTTT.

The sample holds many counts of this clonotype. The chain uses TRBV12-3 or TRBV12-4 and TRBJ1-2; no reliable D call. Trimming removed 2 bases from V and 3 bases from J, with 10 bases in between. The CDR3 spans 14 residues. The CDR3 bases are TGTGCCAGCAGTTTATCGGCAGGTCACTATGGCTACACCTTC. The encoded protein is CASSLSAGHYGYTF.

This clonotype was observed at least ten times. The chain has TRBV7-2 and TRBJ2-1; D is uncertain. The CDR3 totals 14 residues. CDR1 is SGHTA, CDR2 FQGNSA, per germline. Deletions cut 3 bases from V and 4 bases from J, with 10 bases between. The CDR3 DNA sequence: TGTGCCAGCAGCTTCCGAATACGTTACAATGAGCAGTTCTTC. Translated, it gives CASSFRIRYNEQFF.

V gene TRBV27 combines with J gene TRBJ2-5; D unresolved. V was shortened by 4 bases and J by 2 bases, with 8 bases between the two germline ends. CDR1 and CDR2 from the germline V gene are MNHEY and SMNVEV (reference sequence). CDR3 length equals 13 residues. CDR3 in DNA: TGTGCCAGCAGTTCCCTGAATCAAGAGACCCAGTACTTC. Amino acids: CASSSLNQETQYF.

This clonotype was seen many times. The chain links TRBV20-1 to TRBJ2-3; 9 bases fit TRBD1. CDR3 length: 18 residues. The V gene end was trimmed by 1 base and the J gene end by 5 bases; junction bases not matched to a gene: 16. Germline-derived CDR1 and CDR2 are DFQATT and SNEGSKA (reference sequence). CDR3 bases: TGCAGTGCTAGAGTAGGAACGGGGGCGGGACAGGGAGGAGATACGCAGTATTTT. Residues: CSARVGTGAGQGGDTQYF.

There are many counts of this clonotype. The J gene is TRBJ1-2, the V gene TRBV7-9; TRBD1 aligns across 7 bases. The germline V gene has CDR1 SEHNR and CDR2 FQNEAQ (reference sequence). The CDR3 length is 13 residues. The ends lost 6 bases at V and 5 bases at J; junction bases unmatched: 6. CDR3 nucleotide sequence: TGTGCCAGCAGACCCGACAGGGATTATGGCTACACCTTC. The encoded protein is CASRPDRDYGYTF.

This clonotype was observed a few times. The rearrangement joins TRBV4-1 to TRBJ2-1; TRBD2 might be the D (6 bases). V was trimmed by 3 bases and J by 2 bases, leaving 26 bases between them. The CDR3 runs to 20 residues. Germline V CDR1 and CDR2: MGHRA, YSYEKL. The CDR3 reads CASSHPTRPKTGETYNEQFF. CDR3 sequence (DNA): TGCGCCAGCAGCCACCCAACGAGGCCAAAAACGGGAGAGACCTACAATGAGCAGTTCTTC.